One sample yielded the 29 T cell receptor beta chains listed below, sequenced in a study of cytomegalovirus exposure and HLA in healthy donors. Produced via immunoSEQ multiplex PCR; TCRdb's table is partial and in-frame only. The top ten hold less than 2% of the sample, which has some 150,000 clones, approximately 94% seen once. Sequenced material: PBMCs. These TCRs come from a man aged 18-30 years in good health and CMV-seropositive.

V and J are TRBV27 and TRBJ2-1; TRBD2 matches at 11 bases. The CDR3 sequence is 16 residues long. With V trimmed by 5 bases and J by 7 bases, 10 bases remained unmatched. Germline-derived CDR1 and CDR2 are MNHEY and SMNVEV (reference sequence). The CDR3 coding sequence is TGTGCCAGCAGTCTCTTAAGTAGCGGGAGGGGGAATGAGCAGTTCTTC. Translating it yields CASSLLSSGRGNEQFF.

V and J are TRBV18 and TRBJ2-7; 8 bases fit TRBD2. The CDR3 is made up of 14 amino acids. Per the germline V gene, CDR1 is KGHSH and CDR2 is LQKENI. V lost 2 bases, J lost 6 bases, and 6 bases stayed unmatched. In nucleotides, the CDR3 is TGTGCCAGCTCACCATCCCATCTAGCGGGCGAGCAGTACTTC. Its protein product is CASSPSHLAGEQYF.

The gene calls are TRBV11-2 and TRBJ1-3; D may be TRBD1 (5 bases). The germline V gene has CDR1 SGHAT and CDR2 FQNNGV. V was pared by 5 bases and J by 4 bases, with 12 bases between. The CDR3 consists of 14 residues. The CDR3 DNA sequence: TGTGCCAGCAGCCCGGGGACTGCCGGAAACACCATATATTTT. Amino acid sequence: CASSPGTAGNTIYF.

The rearrangement links TRBV5-1 to TRBJ2-1, with D possibly matching TRBD2 (6 bases). V was pared by 4 bases and J by 6 bases, with 20 bases between. CDR1 and CDR2 (germline): SGHRS, YFSETQ. The CDR3 has 16 amino acids. The CDR3 loop reads CASSPDGAGYGNEQFF. CDR3 bases: TGCGCCAGCAGCCCGGACGGGGCGGGGTATGGCAATGAGCAGTTCTTC.

The chain is built from TRBV30 and TRBJ1-4; no clear D gene. V lost 1 base and J 15 bases, leaving 12 bases between the germline ends. The CDR3 runs 11 residues. CDR1 and CDR2 from the germline V gene are GTSNPN and SVGIG (reference sequence). CDR3 protein: CAWSARRKVFF. In DNA, the CDR3 is TGTGCCTGGAGTGCTCGGAGGAAGGTGTTTTTT.

In its sample, this clone was seen a few times. The CDR3 DNA follows: TGCGCCACCTCGCGGGTCTCTAACTATGGCTACACCTTC. Translation gives CATSRVSNYGYTF. The chain joins TRBV5-1 to TRBJ1-2; D is ambiguous. Germline CDR1 SGHRS, CDR2 YFSETQ. The CDR3 has 13 amino acids. The V end lost 9 bases, the J end lost 0 bases, and 12 bases lay between the germline ends.

The V gene is TRBV2, the J gene TRBJ1-5; no clear D. V was trimmed by 6 bases and J by 6 bases, leaving 15 bases between them. This CDR3 is 14 amino acids long. Germline CDR1 and CDR2: SNHLY and FYNNEI. The chain's CDR3 is CASRKEGSSQPQHF. CDR3 DNA sequence: TGTGCCAGCAGAAAGGAGGGTAGTAGTCAGCCCCAGCATTTT.

The count of this clone is one. V and J are TRBV28 and TRBJ2-7; TRBD2 aligns across 14 bases. Germline CDR1 and CDR2: MDHEN and SYDVKM. V was clipped by 6 bases and J by 2 bases; unmatched bases: 6. The CDR3 contains 16 residues. The CDR3 region has the DNA TGTGCCAGCAGCCGGACTAGCGGGAGGCCTACCTACGAGCAGTACTTC. Encoded protein: CASSRTSGRPTYEQYF.

The chain uses TRBV5-4 and TRBJ1-6, with a weak D call TRBD1 (5 bases). Between the trimmed V and J ends, which lost 3 bases and 9 bases, there was a span of 13 bases. Germline V gene data show CDR1 as SGHNT and CDR2 as YYREEE (reference sequence). This CDR3 spans 14 amino acids. The CDR3 region is CASSSDSGFSPLHF. For the CDR3, the DNA is TGTGCCAGCAGCTCAGACAGTGGATTTTCACCCCTCCACTTT.

V gene TRBV5-1 combines with J gene TRBJ2-2; the D gene is possibly TRBD2 (5 bases). The CDR3 consists of 14 residues. Trimming stripped 2 bases from V and 5 bases from J, with 10 bases between. CDR1 is SGHRS and CDR2 is YFSETQ in the germline V gene. CDR3 sequence (DNA): TGCGCCAGCAGCTTAGATCCGGGGACCGGGGAGCTGTTTTTT. This gives the protein CASSLDPGTGELFF.

The chain carries TRBV6-6 and TRBJ2-3, with D possibly being TRBD2 (5 bases). Germline V gene data show CDR1 as MNHNY and CDR2 as SVGAGI (reference sequence). V lost 6 bases and J 4 bases, leaving 11 bases between the germline ends. The CDR3 loop spans 13 amino acids. The CDR3, as DNA: TGTGCCAGCAGGTGGGAGTCCCCAGATACGCAGTATTTT. Protein: CASRWESPDTQYF.

The rearrangement uses TRBV7-9 and TRBJ1-3; D is possibly TRBD1 (6 bases). V lost 3 bases to trimming and J lost 4 bases, with 16 bases between them. The CDR3 contains 16 residues. Germline CDR1 reads SEHNR; CDR2 reads FQNEAQ (reference sequence). The CDR3: CASSFPRGRKGNTIYF. The CDR3 coding sequence is TGTGCCAGCAGCTTCCCAAGGGGGAGAAAAGGAAACACCATATATTTT. The full variable domain, in which reference TRBV7-9 and TRBJ1-3 provide the parts outside the CDR3, is DTGVSQNPRHKITKRGQNVTFRCDPISEHNRLYWYRQTLGQGPEFLTYFQNEAQLEKSRLLSDRFSAERPKGSFSTLEIQRTEQGDSAMYLCASSFPRGRKGNTIYFGEGSWLTVV.

The CDR3 coding sequence is TGTGCCAGCAGTGAGGGGGGGGGTGAGCAGTTCTTC. This gives the protein CASSEGGGEQFF. V is TRBV2 and J is TRBJ2-1; 7 bases line up with TRBD2. The J segment lost 9 bases and the V segment lost 3 bases, leaving 2 bases of the junction unmatched. The CDR3 totals 12 residues. CDR1 and CDR2 from the germline V gene are SNHLY and FYNNEI.

This sequence joins TRBV7-9 and TRBJ2-1, with a tentative D call TRBD1 (5 bases). Germline-derived CDR1 and CDR2 are SEHNR and FQNEAQ (reference sequence). This CDR3 spans 17 amino acids. V was clipped by 1 base and J by 1 base, with 14 bases between them. CDR3 in amino acids: CASSLDLWGHSYNEQFF. The CDR3 DNA reads as TGTGCCAGCAGCTTAGACCTTTGGGGCCATTCCTACAATGAGCAGTTCTTC.

The chain carries TRBV27 and TRBJ2-7; 7 positions match TRBD1. The CDR3 runs to 13 residues. After removal of 7 bases from V and 3 bases from J, the junction contained 6 bases not matched to a gene. Germline-derived CDR1 and CDR2 are MNHEY and SMNVEV (reference sequence). The CDR3 region has the DNA TGTGCCAGCATACCCCGACAGGGCTACGAGCAGTACTTC. Protein: CASIPRQGYEQYF.

The chain combines TRBV2 with TRBJ1-2; D is unclear. Deletions cut 10 bases from V and 1 base from J, with 13 bases between. From germline, CDR1 is SNHLY and CDR2 FYNNEI. The CDR3 is made up of 13 amino acids. The CDR3 nucleotides are TGTGCCACCGCCCCAGGTGATAACTATGGCTACACCTTC. Amino acids: CATAPGDNYGYTF.

The CDR3 region has the DNA TGTGCCAGCAGCTTAGGGTTCGAGGGGGCCCTATCTAACTATGGCTACACCTTC. Amino acid sequence: CASSLGFEGALSNYGYTF. The V and J genes are TRBV7-9 and TRBJ1-2; 7 positions agree with TRBD1. The CDR3 is made up of 18 amino acids. Unmatched junction bases numbered 11, after V lost 1 base and J lost 0 bases. Germline assignment: CDR1 SEHNR and CDR2 FQNEAQ (reference sequence).

This chain links TRBV4-1 with TRBJ2-3, with 9 bases matching TRBD1. The CDR3 runs to 15 residues. Trimming cost V 5 bases and J 6 bases; bases outside gene matches: 9. Germline lookup yields CDR1 MGHRA and CDR2 YSYEKL. The CDR3 reads CASSSPDRGLDTQYF. DNA for the CDR3: TGCGCCAGCAGCTCTCCGGACAGGGGTCTCGATACGCAGTATTTT.

The chain employs TRBV2 and TRBJ1-1, with unresolved D. The V end was cut by 6 bases, the J end by 5 bases, with 13 bases between. CDR3 length: 13 residues. The V gene's germline CDR1 is SNHLY and CDR2 FYNNEI. CDR3 sequence reads: CASRLGGITEAFF. The CDR3 nucleotides are TGTGCCAGCAGGCTGGGAGGAATAACTGAAGCTTTCTTT.

This sequence joins TRBV28 and TRBJ2-7; D not certain. Trimming took off 3 bases at V and 5 bases at J, with 17 bases between the two ends. Per germline, CDR1 MDHEN and CDR2 SYDVKM. This CDR3 spans 15 amino acids. In DNA, the CDR3 is TGTGCCAGCAGTTTCCAAAATCTTCCTAGAAACGAGCAGTACTTC. It codes for CASSFQNLPRNEQYF. Complete variable domain (other parts from reference TRBV28 and TRBJ2-7): DVKVTQSSRYLVKRTGEKVFLECVQDMDHENMFWYRQDPGLGLRLIYFSYDVKMKEKGDIPEGYSVSREKKERFSLILESASTNQTSMYLCASSFQNLPRNEQYFGPGTRLTVT.

The chain is built from TRBV7-9 and TRBJ1-4; 8 nucleotides agree with TRBD1. CDR3 length: 13 residues. Losses at the gene ends were 5 bases for V and 10 bases for J; bases not matched to a gene: 6. Per the germline V gene, CDR1 is SEHNR and CDR2 is FQNEAQ (reference sequence). CDR3 in DNA: TGTGCCAGCAGCGCCCAGGGGGCGGGAAAACTGTTTTTT. This codes for CASSAQGAGKLFF.

V and J are TRBV28 and TRBJ2-7; 10 bases map to TRBD2. The CDR3 is 16 residues long. J was trimmed by 4 bases and V by 2 bases; bases with no gene match: 8. The germline V gene has CDR1 MDHEN and CDR2 SYDVKM. As DNA, the CDR3 is TGTGCCAGCAGTTTAGAAATCCTAGCGGGAGTTTACGAGCAGTACTTC. Its protein is CASSLEILAGVYEQYF.

The gene calls are TRBV27 and TRBJ2-1, with 8 bases matching TRBD2. This CDR3 spans 13 amino acids. V shed 5 bases and J 15 bases; nucleotides not matched to a gene: 12. Per the germline V gene, CDR1 is MNHEY and CDR2 is SMNVEV (reference sequence). The CDR3 protein is CASSPKIAGLWFF. In DNA form, the CDR3 reads TGTGCCAGCAGTCCCAAGATAGCGGGATTATGGTTCTTC.

CDR3 bases: TGTGCCAGCAGCTGGGGACTAGCGGAGACAAATGAGCAGTTCTTC. This gives the protein CASSWGLAETNEQFF. The gene calls are TRBV5-4 and TRBJ2-1; the match to TRBD2 covers 11 bases. The V and J ends lost 3 bases and 7 bases, in that order; junction bases with no gene match: 6. This CDR3 has 15 residues. Per the germline V gene, CDR1 is SGHNT and CDR2 is YYREEE (reference sequence).

The gene calls are TRBV19 and TRBJ2-1; 9 bases align to TRBD2. V lost 4 bases to trimming and J lost 2 bases; unmatched junction nucleotides: 6. The V gene's germline CDR1 is LNHDA and CDR2 SQIVND (reference sequence). The CDR3 spans 16 residues. The CDR3: CASSTQTSGPYNEQFF. The DNA of the CDR3 is TGTGCCAGTAGTACGCAGACTAGCGGTCCCTACAATGAGCAGTTCTTC.

This chain joins TRBV5-1 and TRBJ2-2, with 10 bases matching TRBD1. The V gene end was trimmed by 7 bases and the J gene end by 4 bases; junction bases not matched to a gene: 13. The CDR3 runs 17 residues. Germline CDR1 SGHRS, CDR2 YFSETQ. CDR3 in DNA: TGCGCCAGCTCCCCAGAGACCGGGACAGGGGCCACCGGGGAGCTGTTTTTT. Amino acids: CASSPETGTGATGELFF.

The chain is built from TRBV5-5 and TRBJ2-3, with 9 bases that match TRBD2. The V gene's germline CDR1 is SGHKS and CDR2 YYEKEE (reference sequence). Trimming removed 3 bases from V and 4 bases from J; junction bases left unmatched: 6. CDR3 length: 15 amino acids. Here the CDR3 DNA reads TGTGCCAGCAGCTCCCTAGCGGGAATACCAGATACGCAGTATTTT. Translating gives CASSSLAGIPDTQYF.

V is TRBV6-1 and J is TRBJ2-1; 7 bases align to TRBD2. Trimming took 6 bases from V and 5 from J; bases not matched to a gene: 4. There are 13 residues in the CDR3. Germline V gene data show CDR1 as MNHNS and CDR2 as SASEGT. CDR3 residues: CASRLLANNEQFF. In DNA, the CDR3 is TGTGCCAGCAGATTACTAGCGAACAATGAGCAGTTCTTC.

The V gene is TRBV14, the J gene TRBJ2-1, with TRBD2 matching over 13 bases. The ends lost 0 bases at V and 4 bases at J; junction bases unmatched: 3. The CDR3 runs to 17 residues. Germline V gives CDR1 SGHDN, CDR2 FVKESK. DNA for the CDR3: TGTGCCAGCAGCCAAGACCGGACTAGCGGGAGTTACAATGAGCAGTTCTTC. Protein product: CASSQDRTSGSYNEQFF.